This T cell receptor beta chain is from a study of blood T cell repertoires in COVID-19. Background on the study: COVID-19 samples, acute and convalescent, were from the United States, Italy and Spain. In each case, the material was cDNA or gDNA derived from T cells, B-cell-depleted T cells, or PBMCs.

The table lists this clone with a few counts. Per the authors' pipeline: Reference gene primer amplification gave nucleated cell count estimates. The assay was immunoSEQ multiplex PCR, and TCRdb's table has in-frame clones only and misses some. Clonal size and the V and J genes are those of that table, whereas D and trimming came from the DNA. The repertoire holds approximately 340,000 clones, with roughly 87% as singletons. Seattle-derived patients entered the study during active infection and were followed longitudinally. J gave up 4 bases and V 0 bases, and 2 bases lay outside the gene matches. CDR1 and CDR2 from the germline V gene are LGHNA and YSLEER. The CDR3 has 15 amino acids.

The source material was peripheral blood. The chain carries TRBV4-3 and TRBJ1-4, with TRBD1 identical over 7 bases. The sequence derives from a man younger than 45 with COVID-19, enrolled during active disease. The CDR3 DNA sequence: TGCGCCAGCAGCCAAGATCGACAGGGTAATGAAAAACTGTTTTTT. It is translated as CASSQDRQGNEKLFF.